This passage covers 20 T cell receptor beta chains from one sample sequenced in a study of Tregs in tolerant kidney transplant recipients. Assay used: immunoSEQ multiplex PCR; TCRdb lists only in-frame clones, some missing. This sample has 120,000 or so clones; 92% occur once, and the top ten carry less than 0.7%. Specimen: CD4+ T cells from blood. These receptors originate from a human donor in good health.

The rearrangement links TRBV5-4 to TRBJ2-5; 7 bases fit TRBD1. This CDR3 is 14 amino acids long. Germline V gene sequence: CDR1 SGHNT, CDR2 YYREEE (reference sequence). Trimming cost V 1 base and J 2 bases; bases outside gene matches: 2. For the CDR3, the DNA is TGTGCCAGCAGCTTGAGGGACAGTCAAGAGACCCAGTACTTC. This gives the protein CASSLRDSQETQYF.

The rearrangement joins TRBV6-5 to TRBJ1-2; a weak D match, TRBD1 (5 bases). CDR1 is MNHEY, CDR2 SVGAGI, per germline. Trimming pared 4 bases from V and 2 bases from J, leaving 8 bases between. This CDR3 comprises 13 residues. CDR3 region: CASSSTVNYGYTF. Written as DNA, the CDR3 is TGTGCCAGCAGTTCGACAGTCAACTATGGCTACACCTTC.

This clone was seen only once. The rearrangement links TRBV7-6 to TRBJ2-1; the match to TRBD1 covers 12 bases. This CDR3 comprises 16 residues. In germline, CDR1 is SGHVS, CDR2 FNYEAQ. The V and J ends lost 4 bases and 9 bases, in that order; junction bases with no gene match: 10. CDR3 sequence (DNA): TGTGCCAGCAGCTACCGTCCCGGGACAGGGGGCGCTGAGCAGTTCTTC. Its protein is CASSYRPGTGGAEQFF.

The rearrangement links TRBV5-4 to TRBJ2-7, with 7 bases lining up with TRBD1. The CDR3 is made up of 13 amino acids. Germline CDR1 and CDR2: SGHNT and YYREEE (reference sequence). V shed 9 bases and J 7 bases; nucleotides not matched to a gene: 13. CDR3 sequence: CATNRGVTGEQYF. Written as DNA, the CDR3 is TGTGCCACCAACAGGGGAGTGACGGGGGAGCAGTACTTC.

This sequence joins TRBV7-9 and TRBJ1-2, with TRBD1 identical over 9 bases. V was clipped by 4 bases and J by 6 bases; unmatched bases: 18. Germline lookup yields CDR1 SEHNR and CDR2 FQNEAQ (reference sequence). This CDR3 has 18 residues. The CDR3 reads CASSSRPGTGKRPDGYTF. CDR3 in DNA: TGTGCCAGCAGCTCCCGGCCCGGGACAGGGAAGAGGCCGGATGGCTACACCTTC.

The J gene is TRBJ1-2, the V gene TRBV9; the D is unclear. Germline CDR1 is SGDLS and CDR2 is YYNGEE. Trimming removed 1 base from V and 8 bases from J, with 30 bases in between. This CDR3 is 19 amino acids long. CDR3 in amino acids: CASSVLGRRGKVGMGGYTF. CDR3 sequence (DNA): TGTGCCAGCAGCGTACTGGGGAGGCGGGGAAAGGTGGGGATGGGAGGCTACACCTTC.

The chain carries TRBV6-1 and TRBJ2-1, with TRBD1 as a possible D gene (5 bases). This CDR3 has 13 amino acids. Germline V gene lookup returns CDR1 MNHNS and CDR2 SASEGT. V was shortened by 5 bases and J by 9 bases, with 14 bases between the two germline ends. The CDR3 nucleotides are TGTGCCAGCAGTTCCTTAGGTGGGGCTGAGCAGTTCTTC. Its translation: CASSSLGGAEQFF.

This chain connects TRBV29-1 to TRBJ2-5, with 9 bases lining up with TRBD1. From germline, CDR1 is SQVTM and CDR2 ANQGSEA. V gave up 6 bases and J gave up 5 bases; unmatched junction bases: 10. CDR3 size: 14 residues. CDR3 amino acids: CSVNRGQGGETQYF. The CDR3 bases are TGCAGCGTGAACCGGGGACAGGGCGGCGAGACCCAGTACTTC. The entire variable domain, with the rest obtained from reference TRBV29-1 and TRBJ2-5, is as follows: SAVISQKPSRDICQRGTSLTIQCQVDSQVTMMFWYRQQPGQSLTLIATANQGSEATYESGFVIDKFPISRPNLTFSTLTVSNMSPEDSSIYLCSVNRGQGGETQYFGPGTRLLVL.

The chain links TRBV7-9 to TRBJ1-5; D uncertain. Germline V CDR1 and CDR2: SEHNR, FQNEAQ (reference sequence). CDR3 size: 14 residues. The germline V and J ends were trimmed by 5 bases and 4 bases, with 12 bases remaining between them. CDR3 DNA sequence: TGTGCCAGCAGCCCTGGCGGGCCTAATCAGCCCCAGCATTTT. Translated, it gives CASSPGGPNQPQHF. Filled out from reference TRBV7-9 and TRBJ1-5, the complete variable domain reads DTGVSQNPRHKITKRGQNVTFRCDPISEHNRLYWYRQTLGQGPEFLTYFQNEAQLEKSRLLSDRFSAERPKGSFSTLEIQRTEQGDSAMYLCASSPGGPNQPQHFGDGTRLSIL.

The rearrangement joins TRBV20-1 to TRBJ1-2, with D uncertain. With 4 bases removed from V and 2 bases from J, the gap between germline ends came to 5 bases. The CDR3 runs 11 residues. CDR1 and CDR2 from the germline V gene are DFQATT and SNEGSKA (reference sequence). CDR3: CSATGNYGYTF. In DNA form, the CDR3 reads TGCAGTGCTACCGGGAACTATGGCTACACCTTC.

The chain combines TRBV11-2 with TRBJ2-1; D might be TRBD1 (7 bases). The CDR3 is 15 amino acids. V was cut by 5 bases and J by 0 bases, with 11 bases left in between. Germline assignment: CDR1 SGHAT and CDR2 FQNNGV. For the CDR3, the DNA is TGTGCCAGCAGCCCAGGGGGGCCCTCCTACAATGAGCAGTTCTTC. It specifies CASSPGGPSYNEQFF.

This chain uses TRBV2 with TRBJ2-1, with 9 bases lining up with TRBD1. CDR1 is SNHLY, CDR2 FYNNEI, per germline. Trimming cost V 0 bases and J 9 bases; bases outside gene matches: 12. The CDR3 extends over 17 amino acids. CDR3 nucleotide sequence: TGTGCCAGCAGTGAAGCGTGGAGAGGGACAGGGAGAGGTGAGCAGTTCTTC. It codes for CASSEAWRGTGRGEQFF.

V and J are TRBV5-1 and TRBJ1-1; 12 nucleotides match TRBD1. Germline V gene lookup returns CDR1 SGHRS and CDR2 YFSETQ. The J segment lost 6 bases and the V segment lost 1 base, leaving 10 bases of the junction unmatched. The CDR3 contains 17 residues. The chain's CDR3 is CASSLWGQGATFSEAFF. CDR3 sequence (DNA): TGCGCCAGCAGCTTGTGGGGACAGGGGGCGACATTTTCTGAAGCTTTCTTT.

The J gene is TRBJ2-5, the V gene TRBV5-4; 10 positions match TRBD2. Germline CDR1 is SGHNT and CDR2 is YYREEE (reference sequence). V lost 4 bases to trimming and J lost 4 bases; unmatched junction nucleotides: 13. There are 17 residues in the CDR3. The CDR3 DNA reads TGTGCCAGCAGCCCCCGGACCAGCGGGAGGGCCGGAGAGACCCAGTACTTC. It specifies CASSPRTSGRAGETQYF.

This chain links TRBV2 with TRBJ2-3; no clear D gene. Germline CDR1 reads SNHLY; CDR2 reads FYNNEI. V lost 3 bases and J 5 bases, leaving 21 bases between the germline ends. CDR3 length equals 17 residues. CDR3 DNA: TGTGCCAGCAGTGATATAGTTATTTCGGTCGTCGGAGATACGCAGTATTTT. Its translation: CASSDIVISVVGDTQYF.

The V and J genes are TRBV6-1 and TRBJ2-7, with 9 positions matching TRBD2. CDR3 size: 15 residues. Germline CDR1 MNHNS, CDR2 SASEGT. The ends lost 3 bases at V and 3 bases at J; junction bases unmatched: 6. The CDR3 spells CASSDPGLAFYEQYF. In DNA, the CDR3 is TGTGCCAGCAGTGATCCGGGACTAGCTTTCTACGAGCAGTACTTC.

This chain joins TRBV7-9 and TRBJ2-3; TRBD1 or TRBD2 may be the D gene (5 bases each). The CDR3 has 11 residues. Trimming stripped 5 bases from V and 6 bases from J, with 6 bases between. The germline V gene encodes CDR1 SEHNR and CDR2 FQNEAQ (reference sequence). The CDR3 reads CASSEGDTQYF. The CDR3 bases are TGTGCCAGCAGCGAGGGGGATACGCAGTATTTT.

This sequence joins TRBV5-4 and TRBJ1-2; D call uncertain. V gave up 4 bases and J gave up 0 bases, with 13 bases separating them. The CDR3 runs to 15 residues. The V gene's germline CDR1 is SGHNT and CDR2 YYREEE (reference sequence). The CDR3 protein is CASSPTASPNYGYTF. DNA of the CDR3: TGTGCCAGCAGCCCAACAGCGTCTCCTAACTATGGCTACACCTTC. Full variable domain (outside the CDR3, taken from reference TRBV5-4 and TRBJ1-2): ETGVTQSPTHLIKTRGQQVTLRCSSQSGHNTVSWYQQALGQGPQFIFQYYREEENGRGNFPPRFSGLQFPNYSSELNVNALELDDSALYLCASSPTASPNYGYTFGSGTRLTVV.

This sequence joins TRBV7-9 and TRBJ2-5; D not certain. The CDR3 has 11 amino acids. Germline V gives CDR1 SEHNR, CDR2 FQNEAQ (reference sequence). The V end was cut by 3 bases, the J end by 5 bases, with 4 bases between. The CDR3 loop reads CASSFRETQYF. Here the CDR3 DNA reads TGTGCCAGCAGCTTCCGGGAGACCCAGTACTTC.

This chain links TRBV18 with TRBJ2-7; 13 bases match TRBD2. This CDR3 has 16 residues. From germline, CDR1 is KGHSH and CDR2 LQKENI. J lost 1 base, V lost 3 bases, and 3 bases had no gene match. CDR3 nucleotide sequence: TGTGCCAGCTCACCGCCGACTAGCGGGAGGTCCTACGAGCAGTACTTC. Amino acid sequence: CASSPPTSGRSYEQYF.